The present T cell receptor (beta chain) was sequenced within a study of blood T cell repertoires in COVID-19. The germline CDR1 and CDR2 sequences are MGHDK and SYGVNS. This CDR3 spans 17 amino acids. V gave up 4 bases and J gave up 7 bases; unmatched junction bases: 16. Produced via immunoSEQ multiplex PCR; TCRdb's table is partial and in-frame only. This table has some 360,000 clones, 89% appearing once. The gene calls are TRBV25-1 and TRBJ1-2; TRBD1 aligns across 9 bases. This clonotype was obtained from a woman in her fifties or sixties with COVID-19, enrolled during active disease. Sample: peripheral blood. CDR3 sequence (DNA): TGTGCCAGCAGTGTGTCGGGACAGGGAAAGGGGAGACGTGGCTACACCTTC. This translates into CASSVSGQGKGRRGYTF.